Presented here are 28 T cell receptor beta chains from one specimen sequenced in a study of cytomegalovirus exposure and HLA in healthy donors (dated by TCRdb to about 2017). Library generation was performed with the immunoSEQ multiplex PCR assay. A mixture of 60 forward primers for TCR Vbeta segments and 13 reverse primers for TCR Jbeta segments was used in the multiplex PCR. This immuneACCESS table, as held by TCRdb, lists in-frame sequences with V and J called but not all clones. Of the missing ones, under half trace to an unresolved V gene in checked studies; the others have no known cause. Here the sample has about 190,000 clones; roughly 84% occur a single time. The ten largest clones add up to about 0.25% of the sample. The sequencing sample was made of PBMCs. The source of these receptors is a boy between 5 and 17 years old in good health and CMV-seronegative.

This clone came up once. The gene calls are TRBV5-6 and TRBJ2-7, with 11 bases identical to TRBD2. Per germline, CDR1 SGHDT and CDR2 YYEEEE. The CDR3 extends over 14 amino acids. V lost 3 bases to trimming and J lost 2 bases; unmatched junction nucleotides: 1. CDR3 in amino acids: CASSSGLAAYEQYF. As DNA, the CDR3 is TGTGCCAGCAGCTCGGGACTAGCGGCCTACGAGCAGTACTTC. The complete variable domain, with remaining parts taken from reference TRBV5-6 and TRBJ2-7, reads DAGVTQSPTHLIKTRGQQVTLRCSPKSGHDTVSWYQQALGQGPQFIFQYYEEEERQRGNFPDRFSGHQFPNYSSELNVNALLLGDSALYLCASSSGLAAYEQYFGPGTRLTVT.

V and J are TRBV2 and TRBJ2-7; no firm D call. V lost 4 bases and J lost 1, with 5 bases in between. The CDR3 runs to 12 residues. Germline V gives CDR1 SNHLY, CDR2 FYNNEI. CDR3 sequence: CASSVSSYEQYF. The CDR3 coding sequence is TGTGCCAGCAGTGTTTCTTCCTACGAGCAGTACTTC.

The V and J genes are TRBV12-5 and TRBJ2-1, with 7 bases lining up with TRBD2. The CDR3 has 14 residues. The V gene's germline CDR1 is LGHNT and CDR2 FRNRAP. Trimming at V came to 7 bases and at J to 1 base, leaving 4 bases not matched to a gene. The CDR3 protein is CASVWEGSYNEQFF. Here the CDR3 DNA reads TGTGCTAGTGTTTGGGAGGGGTCCTACAATGAGCAGTTCTTC.

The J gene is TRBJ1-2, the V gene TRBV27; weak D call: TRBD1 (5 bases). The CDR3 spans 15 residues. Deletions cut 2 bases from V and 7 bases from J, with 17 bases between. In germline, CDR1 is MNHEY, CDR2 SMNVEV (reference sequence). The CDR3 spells CASSLTLDSPGGYTF. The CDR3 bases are TGTGCCAGCAGTTTAACCCTCGACAGCCCAGGTGGCTACACCTTC.

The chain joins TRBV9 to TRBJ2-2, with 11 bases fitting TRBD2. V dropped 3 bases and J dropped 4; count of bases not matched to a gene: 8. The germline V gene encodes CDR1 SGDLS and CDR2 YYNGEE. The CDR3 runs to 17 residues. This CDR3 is CASSATTSGSPTGELFF. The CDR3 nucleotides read TGTGCCAGCAGCGCTACCACTAGCGGGAGCCCCACCGGGGAGCTGTTTTTT.

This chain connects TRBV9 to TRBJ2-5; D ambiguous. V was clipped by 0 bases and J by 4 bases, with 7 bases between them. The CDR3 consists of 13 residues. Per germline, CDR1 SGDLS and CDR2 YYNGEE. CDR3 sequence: CASSVGAPETQYF. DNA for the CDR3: TGTGCCAGCAGCGTAGGGGCTCCAGAGACCCAGTACTTC.

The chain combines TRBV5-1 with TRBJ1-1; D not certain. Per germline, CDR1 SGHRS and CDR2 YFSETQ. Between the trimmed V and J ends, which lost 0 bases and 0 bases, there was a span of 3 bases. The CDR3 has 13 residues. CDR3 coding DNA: TGCGCCAGCAGCTTGGGTATGAACACTGAAGCTTTCTTT. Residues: CASSLGMNTEAFF. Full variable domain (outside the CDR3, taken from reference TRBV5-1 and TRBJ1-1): KAGVTQTPRYLIKTRGQQVTLSCSPISGHRSVSWYQQTPGQGLQFLFEYFSETQRNKGNFPGRFSGRQFSNSRSEMNVSTLELGDSALYLCASSLGMNTEAFFGQGTRLTVV.

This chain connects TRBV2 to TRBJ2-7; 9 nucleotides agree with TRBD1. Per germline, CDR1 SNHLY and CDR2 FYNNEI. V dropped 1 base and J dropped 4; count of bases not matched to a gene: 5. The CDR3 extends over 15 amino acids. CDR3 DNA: TGTGCCAGCAGTGAAGGGAGGACAGGGGCATACGAGCAGTACTTC. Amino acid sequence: CASSEGRTGAYEQYF.

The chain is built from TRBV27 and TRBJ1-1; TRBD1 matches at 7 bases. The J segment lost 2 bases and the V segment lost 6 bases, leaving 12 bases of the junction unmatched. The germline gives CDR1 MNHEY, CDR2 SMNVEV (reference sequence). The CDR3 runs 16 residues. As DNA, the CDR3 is TGTGCCAGCAGCAGACTAGGGGCAGGGGGAAACACTGAAGCTTTCTTT. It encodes CASSRLGAGGNTEAFF.

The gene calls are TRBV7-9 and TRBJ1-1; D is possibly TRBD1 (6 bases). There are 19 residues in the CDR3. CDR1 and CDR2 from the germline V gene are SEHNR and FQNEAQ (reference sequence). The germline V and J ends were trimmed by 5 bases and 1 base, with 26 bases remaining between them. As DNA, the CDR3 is TGTGCCAGCAGCACTGAGTGGGGGGGGAACAGGGTACCGAACACTGAAGCTTTCTTT. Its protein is CASSTEWGGNRVPNTEAFF. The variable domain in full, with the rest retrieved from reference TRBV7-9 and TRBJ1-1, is DTGVSQNPRHKITKRGQNVTFRCDPISEHNRLYWYRQTLGQGPEFLTYFQNEAQLEKSRLLSDRFSAERPKGSFSTLEIQRTEQGDSAMYLCASSTEWGGNRVPNTEAFFGQGTRLTVV.

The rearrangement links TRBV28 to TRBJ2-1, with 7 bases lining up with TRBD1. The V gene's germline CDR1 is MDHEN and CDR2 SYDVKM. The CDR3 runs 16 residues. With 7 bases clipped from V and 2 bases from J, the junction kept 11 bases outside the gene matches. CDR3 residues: CASNPRTGVTYNEQFF. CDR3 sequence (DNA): TGTGCCAGCAACCCTCGGACAGGAGTAACCTACAATGAGCAGTTCTTC.

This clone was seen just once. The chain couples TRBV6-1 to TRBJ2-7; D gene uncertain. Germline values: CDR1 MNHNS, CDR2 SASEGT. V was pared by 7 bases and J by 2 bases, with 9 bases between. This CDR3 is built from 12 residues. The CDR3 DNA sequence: TGTGCCAGCAAGTCAGGCCCCTACGAGCAGTACTTC. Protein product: CASKSGPYEQYF.

CDR3 sequence reads: CATSRVQGSTDTQYF. The DNA of the CDR3 is TGTGCCACCAGCAGAGTTCAGGGCAGCACAGATACGCAGTATTTT. V and J are TRBV15 and TRBJ2-3; possible D gene TRBD1, 5 bases. Per germline, CDR1 LNHNV and CDR2 YYDKDF (reference sequence). The CDR3 extends over 15 amino acids. Trimming shortened V by 1 base and J by 0 bases, and 8 bases separated the two germline ends.

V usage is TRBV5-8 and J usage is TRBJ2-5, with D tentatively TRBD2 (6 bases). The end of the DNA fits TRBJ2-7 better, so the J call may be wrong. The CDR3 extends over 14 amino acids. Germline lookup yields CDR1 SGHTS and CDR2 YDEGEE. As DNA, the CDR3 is TGTGCCAGCAGCTTGGGAGCGGGCACCTACGAGCAGTACTTC. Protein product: CASSLGAGTYEQYF.

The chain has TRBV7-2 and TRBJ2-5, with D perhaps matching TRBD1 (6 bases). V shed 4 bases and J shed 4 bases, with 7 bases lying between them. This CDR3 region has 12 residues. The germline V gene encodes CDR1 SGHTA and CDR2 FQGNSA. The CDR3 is CASSSGVETQYF. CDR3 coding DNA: TGTGCCAGCAGCTCAGGGGTAGAGACCCAGTACTTC.

For the CDR3, the DNA is TGTGCCAGCCGCCCAGACCGACTCTCTAACTATGGCTACACCTTC. It specifies CASRPDRLSNYGYTF. This chain connects TRBV7-9 to TRBJ1-2; D is undetermined. The CDR3 runs 15 residues. Germline CDR1 SEHNR, CDR2 FQNEAQ (reference sequence). Between the trimmed V and J ends, which lost 8 bases and 0 bases, there was a span of 16 bases. Combining the CDR3 with reference TRBV7-9 and TRBJ1-2 gives the whole variable domain DTGVSQNPRHKITKRGQNVTFRCDPISEHNRLYWYRQTLGQGPEFLTYFQNEAQLEKSRLLSDRFSAERPKGSFSTLEIQRTEQGDSAMYLCASRPDRLSNYGYTFGSGTRLTVV.

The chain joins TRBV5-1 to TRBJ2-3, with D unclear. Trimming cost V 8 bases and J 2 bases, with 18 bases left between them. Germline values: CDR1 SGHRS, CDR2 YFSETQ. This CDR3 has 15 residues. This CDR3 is CASVLGGGVTDTQYF. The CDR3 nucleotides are TGCGCCAGTGTTCTCGGCGGCGGTGTCACAGATACGCAGTATTTT.

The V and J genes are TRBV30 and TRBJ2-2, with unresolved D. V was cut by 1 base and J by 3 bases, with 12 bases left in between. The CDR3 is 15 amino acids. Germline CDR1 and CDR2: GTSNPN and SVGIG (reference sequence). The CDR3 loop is CAWSAIDSDTGELFF. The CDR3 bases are TGTGCCTGGAGTGCAATCGACTCGGACACCGGGGAGCTGTTTTTT.

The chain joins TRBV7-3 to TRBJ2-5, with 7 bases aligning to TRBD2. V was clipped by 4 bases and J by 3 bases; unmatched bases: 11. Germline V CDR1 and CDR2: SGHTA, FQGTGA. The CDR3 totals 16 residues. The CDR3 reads CASSSPGTMGEETQYF. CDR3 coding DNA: TGTGCCAGCAGCTCACCCGGGACTATGGGGGAAGAGACCCAGTACTTC.

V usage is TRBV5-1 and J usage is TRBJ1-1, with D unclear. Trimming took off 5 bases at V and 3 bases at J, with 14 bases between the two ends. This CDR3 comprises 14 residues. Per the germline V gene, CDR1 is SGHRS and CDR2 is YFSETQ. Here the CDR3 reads CASRNLVSDTEAFF. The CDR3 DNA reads TGCGCCAGCAGAAACTTGGTCTCCGACACTGAAGCTTTCTTT.

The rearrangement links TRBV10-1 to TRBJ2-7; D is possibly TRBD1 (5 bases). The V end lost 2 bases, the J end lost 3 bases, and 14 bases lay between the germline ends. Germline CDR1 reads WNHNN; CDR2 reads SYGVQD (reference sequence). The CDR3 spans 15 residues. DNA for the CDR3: TGCGCCAGCAGTGAGATCGTCCAGGGCCACTACGAGCAGTACTTC. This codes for CASSEIVQGHYEQYF.

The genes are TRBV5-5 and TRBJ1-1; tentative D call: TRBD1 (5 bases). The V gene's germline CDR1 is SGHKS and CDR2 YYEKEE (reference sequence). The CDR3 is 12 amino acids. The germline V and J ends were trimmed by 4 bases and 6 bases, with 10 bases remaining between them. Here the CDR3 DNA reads TGTGCCAGCAGCACCGACAGACCTGAAGCTTTCTTT. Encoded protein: CASSTDRPEAFF.

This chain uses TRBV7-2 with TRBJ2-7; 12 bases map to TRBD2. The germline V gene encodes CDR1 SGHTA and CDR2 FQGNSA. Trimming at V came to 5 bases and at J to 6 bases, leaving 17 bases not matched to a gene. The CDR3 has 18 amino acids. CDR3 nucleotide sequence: TGTGCCAGCAGCCCCTATCGGCTAGCGGGAGGGGGGGGTGGCGAGCAGTACTTC. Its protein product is CASSPYRLAGGGGGEQYF.

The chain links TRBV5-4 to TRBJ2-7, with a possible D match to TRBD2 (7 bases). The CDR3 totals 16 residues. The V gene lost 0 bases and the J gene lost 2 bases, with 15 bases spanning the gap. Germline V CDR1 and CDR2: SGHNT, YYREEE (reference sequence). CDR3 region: CASSLGAPGGPYEQYF. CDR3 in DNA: TGTGCCAGCAGCTTGGGGGCACCCGGGGGGCCCTACGAGCAGTACTTC.

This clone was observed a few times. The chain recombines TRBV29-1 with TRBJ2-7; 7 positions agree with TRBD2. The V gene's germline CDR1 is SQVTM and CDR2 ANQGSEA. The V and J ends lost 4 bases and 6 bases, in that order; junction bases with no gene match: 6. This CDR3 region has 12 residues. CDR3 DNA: TGCAGCGTTGTAGCAGCGGGGTTCGAGCAGTACTTC. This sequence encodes CSVVAAGFEQYF.

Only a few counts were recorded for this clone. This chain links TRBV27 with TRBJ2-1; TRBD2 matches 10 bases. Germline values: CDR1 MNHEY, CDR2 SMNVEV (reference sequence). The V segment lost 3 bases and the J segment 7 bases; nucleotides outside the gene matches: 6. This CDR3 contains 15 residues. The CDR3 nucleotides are TGTGCCAGCAGTTTTTCAGCGGGGGGGTTTAATGAGCAGTTCTTC. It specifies CASSFSAGGFNEQFF.

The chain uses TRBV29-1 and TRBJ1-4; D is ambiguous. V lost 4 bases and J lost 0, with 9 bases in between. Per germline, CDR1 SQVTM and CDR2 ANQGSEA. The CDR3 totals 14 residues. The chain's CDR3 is CSVAVPATNEKLFF. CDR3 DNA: TGCAGCGTTGCCGTGCCGGCAACTAATGAAAAACTGTTTTTT. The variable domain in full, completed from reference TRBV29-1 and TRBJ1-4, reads SAVISQKPSRDICQRGTSLTIQCQVDSQVTMMFWYRQQPGQSLTLIATANQGSEATYESGFVIDKFPISRPNLTFSTLTVSNMSPEDSSIYLCSVAVPATNEKLFFGSGTQLSVL.

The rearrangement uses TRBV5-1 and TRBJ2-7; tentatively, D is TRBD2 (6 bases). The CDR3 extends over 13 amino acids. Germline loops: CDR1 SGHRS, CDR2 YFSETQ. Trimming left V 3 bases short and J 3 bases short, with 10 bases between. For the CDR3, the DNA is TGCGCCAGCAGCTACGGGAGAAACTACGAGCAGTACTTC. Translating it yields CASSYGRNYEQYF.